The 23 T cell receptor beta chains reported below all come from one sample, sequenced in a study of CD8 T cells in Susac syndrome. Reverse transcription of about 0.5 to 1 ug RNA was carried out with random hexamers. TCRdb redid the calling of the immunoSEQ multiplex PCR reads with MiXCR, one entry per CDR3 protein. The sample records 150,000 to 200,000 distinct CDR3 sequences, about 93% being singletons. Sample: CD4+ T cells from PBMCs. These receptor sequences come from a human donor in good health.

The table lists this clonotype with a few counts. The chain couples TRBV6-6 to TRBJ2-7; tentatively, D is TRBD2 (6 bases). The CDR3 length is 13 residues. Trimming cost V 6 bases and J 1 base, with 10 bases left between them. Germline-derived CDR1 and CDR2 are MNHNY and SVGAGI (reference sequence). CDR3 sequence reads: CASSSGGSYEQYF. The CDR3 region has the DNA TGTGCCAGCAGCTCTGGGGGGTCCTACGAGCAGTACTTC.

The rearrangement links TRBV2 to TRBJ1-1; D is unclear. This CDR3 region has 14 residues. In germline, CDR1 is SNHLY, CDR2 FYNNEI. Between the trimmed V and J ends, which lost 3 bases and 3 bases, there was a span of 11 bases. The CDR3 reads CASSDRSTDTEAFF. Written as DNA, the CDR3 is TGTGCCAGCAGTGATAGGTCTACGGACACTGAAGCTTTCTTT.

The CDR3 reads CASSAVGTPGVTGELFF. The DNA of the CDR3 is TGCGCCAGCAGCGCCGTCGGGACACCGGGCGTCACCGGGGAGCTGTTTTTT. The chain recombines TRBV5-1 with TRBJ2-2, with D possibly being TRBD1 (6 bases). The V and J ends lost 4 bases and 4 bases respectively, with 20 bases between them. Looked up from germline, CDR1 is SGHRS and CDR2 is YFSETQ. The CDR3 is 17 residues long.

The CDR3, as DNA: TGTGCCAGCAGTTCGAACCAGGGGGTTAGAGGTTCACCCCTCCACTTT. Its protein is CASSSNQGVRGSPLHF. This sequence joins TRBV28 and TRBJ1-6, with 7 bases matching TRBD1. V lost 4 bases to trimming and J lost 9 bases; unmatched junction nucleotides: 12. Germline loops: CDR1 MDHEN, CDR2 SYDVKM. The CDR3 has 16 amino acids.

The chain combines TRBV2 with TRBJ2-3, with TRBD2 matching 12 bases. V shed 0 bases, J shed 6 bases, and the junction held 10 bases outside the gene matches. The CDR3 is 18 residues long. Germline CDR1 reads SNHLY; CDR2 reads FYNNEI. CDR3 sequence: CASSEARASGGGRDTQYF. The CDR3 region has the DNA TGTGCCAGCAGTGAAGCGCGGGCTAGCGGGGGGGGCCGGGATACGCAGTATTTT.

The genes are TRBV7-8 and TRBJ1-6, with D possibly TRBD1 on 6 matching bases. V gave up 8 bases and J gave up 9 bases, with 17 bases separating them. The CDR3 is 14 residues long. Germline-derived CDR1 and CDR2 are SGHVS and FQNEAQ. Written as DNA, the CDR3 is TGTGCCAGCGGGTCCGGGACAACAGGTTCACCCCTCCACTTT. Encoded protein: CASGSGTTGSPLHF.

This clonotype has just one count. J is TRBJ2-7 and V is TRBV29-1; perhaps D is TRBD1 or TRBD2 (7 bases each). Germline V lookup: CDR1 SQVTM, CDR2 ANQGSEA. V was shortened by 6 bases and J by 0 bases, with 15 bases between the two germline ends. The CDR3 covers 14 residues. CDR3 bases: TGCAGCGTGGGAGGGTCAGGGGGCTCCTACGAGCAGTACTTC. Amino acids: CSVGGSGGSYEQYF.

V gene TRBV6-2 or TRBV6-3 combines with J gene TRBJ2-7; 7 nucleotides agree with TRBD2. The CDR3 contains 18 residues. Germline CDR1 reads MNHEY; CDR2 reads SVGEGT. V was pared by 2 bases and J by 0 bases, with 13 bases of the junction left unmatched. Here the CDR3 DNA reads TGTGCCAGCAGTTACCGACCTTCGCCCGGGAGGAGCTCCTACGAGCAGTACGTC. Protein sequence: CASSYRPSPGRSSYEQYV.

The chain recombines TRBV6-1 with TRBJ1-5; D gene ambiguous. V dropped 6 bases and J dropped 7 bases, with 19 bases sitting between them. The CDR3 loop spans 15 amino acids. Germline CDR1 is MNHNS and CDR2 is SASEGT. The CDR3 loop reads CASSLGWQSRQPQHF. In DNA form, the CDR3 reads TGTGCCAGCAGCCTTGGCTGGCAGTCGCGACAGCCCCAGCATTTT.

This clonotype was picked up one time. This rearrangement joins TRBV9 to TRBJ2-1; D uncertain. CDR1 is SGDLS, CDR2 YYNGEE, per germline. CDR3 length: 13 amino acids. V lost 0 bases to trimming and J lost 9 bases, with 10 bases between them. CDR3 region: CASSVVGAPEQFF. The CDR3 DNA follows: TGTGCCAGCAGCGTAGTAGGCGCACCTGAGCAGTTCTTC.

This clonotype was counted a single time. The chain combines TRBV5-1 with TRBJ2-7; 9 bases fit TRBD1. V shed 3 bases and J 5 bases; nucleotides not matched to a gene: 12. The germline gives CDR1 SGHRS, CDR2 YFSETQ. This CDR3 spans 16 amino acids. The CDR3 nucleotides read TGCGCCAGCAGCTCCAGTAGACAGGGGGTAAGGAACGAGCAGTACTTC. Translated: CASSSSRQGVRNEQYF.

This sequence joins TRBV20-1 and TRBJ2-7, with 8 bases aligning to TRBD1. The CDR3 is made up of 13 amino acids. Germline trimming cut 3 bases from V and 4 bases from J; bases unmatched to any gene: 5. Germline V gene sequence: CDR1 DFQATT, CDR2 SNEGSKA (reference sequence). CDR3 DNA: TGCAGTGCTAGGAAGGGACAGGTTTACGAGCAGTACTTC. It encodes CSARKGQVYEQYF.

The V call is TRBV12-3 or TRBV12-4, the J call TRBJ2-3; D may be TRBD2 (5 bases). This CDR3 has 12 amino acids. The V gene lost 5 bases and the J gene lost 9 bases, with 12 bases spanning the gap. DNA for the CDR3: TGTGCCAGCAGTCTCTCGACTACCACGCAGTATTTT. Translated, it gives CASSLSTTTQYF.

This chain joins TRBV4-2 and TRBJ2-5; D may correspond to TRBD1 or TRBD2 (5 bases each). The CDR3 contains 16 residues. Germline-derived CDR1 and CDR2 are LGHNA and YNFKEQ. Trimming stripped 1 base from V and 5 bases from J, with 17 bases between. The CDR3 spells CASSQVGTGMRETQYF. CDR3 nucleotide sequence: TGTGCCAGCAGCCAAGTAGGGACGGGGATGAGGGAGACCCAGTACTTC.

This chain joins TRBV29-1 and TRBJ1-3; maybe TRBD1 (5 bases). CDR1 SQVTM and CDR2 ANQGSEA come from the germline V gene. V was pared by 4 bases and J by 4 bases, with 8 bases between. The CDR3 has 12 amino acids. The chain's CDR3 is CSVGGIGNTIYF. CDR3 DNA sequence: TGCAGCGTTGGGGGGATAGGAAACACCATATATTTT.

This chain links TRBV19 with TRBJ2-1; no firm D call. CDR3 length: 12 residues. Deletions cut 7 bases from V and 7 bases from J, with 11 bases between. Germline CDR1 and CDR2: LNHDA and SQIVND (reference sequence). The CDR3 DNA is TGTGCCAGTACCTCCTCAGTTAATGAGCAGTTCTTC. As protein: CASTSSVNEQFF.

The chain recombines TRBV7-2 with TRBJ2-2; 8 bases map to TRBD1. This CDR3 has 15 residues. V trimming: 5 bases; J trimming: 1 base; junction bases outside the gene matches: 3. Germline V CDR1 and CDR2: SGHTA, FQGNSA. As DNA, the CDR3 is TGTGCCAGCAGCCCAGGGGGCAGGAACACCGGGGAGCTGTTTTTT. Translated, it gives CASSPGGRNTGELFF.

The V and J genes are TRBV3-1 and TRBJ1-5; D perhaps matches TRBD1 (5 bases). CDR3 length equals 13 residues. Trimming left V 2 bases short and J 5 bases short, with 7 bases between. Germline V CDR1 and CDR2: LGHDT, YNNKEL (reference sequence). The CDR3: CASSQLQDQPQHF. The CDR3 nucleotides read TGTGCCAGCAGCCAACTACAGGATCAGCCCCAGCATTTT.

The chain combines TRBV5-1 with TRBJ2-3, with D unclear. Deletions cut 4 bases from V and 6 bases from J, with 18 bases between. Germline CDR1 SGHRS, CDR2 YFSETQ. This CDR3 is 15 amino acids long. CDR3 residues: CASSPATPTKDTQYF. As DNA, the CDR3 is TGCGCCAGCAGCCCCGCGACGCCCACTAAGGATACGCAGTATTTT.

J is TRBJ1-5 and V is TRBV20-1; D remains ambiguous. This CDR3 has 12 residues. The ends were cut back, 6 bases at V and 10 bases at J, with 16 bases in the middle. CDR1 DFQATT and CDR2 SNEGSKA come from the germline V gene (reference sequence). CDR3 loop: CSARGTAEPQHF. The CDR3 bases are TGCAGTGCCCGGGGAACGGCCGAACCCCAGCATTTT.

Worth noting for this clonotype: Germline is not matched at one junction end, which may reflect a read error. The V and J genes are TRBV9 and TRBJ2-1, with D uncertain. The CDR3 is 15 residues long. CDR1 and CDR2 from the germline V gene are SGDLS and YYNGEE. The CDR3 DNA follows: TGTGCCAGCAGCGTAGGGAGCCTAGGTTACAGTGAGCAGTTCTTC. Translating it yields CASSVGSLGYSEQFF.

The J gene is TRBJ2-7, the V gene TRBV7-2; D is undetermined. Trimming removed 7 bases at V and 0 bases at J, with 25 bases between. Per the germline V gene, CDR1 is SGHTA and CDR2 is FQGNSA. The CDR3 has 18 amino acids. The chain's CDR3 is CASTKMVTAGLTSYEQYF. The CDR3 nucleotides read TGTGCCAGCACCAAAATGGTAACCGCAGGTCTTACCTCCTACGAGCAGTACTTC.

The CDR3 DNA reads as TGCAGCGTTGACGGCAGGGCGAACTATGGCTACACCTTC. Encoded protein: CSVDGRANYGYTF. The chain links TRBV29-1 to TRBJ1-2, with D possibly matching TRBD1 (5 bases). This CDR3 has 13 residues. Germline V CDR1 and CDR2: SQVTM, ANQGSEA. The V end was cut by 3 bases, the J end by 2 bases, with 10 bases between.